This T cell receptor (beta chain) is drawn from a study of blood T cell repertoires in COVID-19. CDR1 is SGHRS and CDR2 is YFSETQ in the germline V gene. This CDR3 has 15 amino acids. Trimming took 5 bases from V and 1 from J; bases not matched to a gene: 8. Assay used: immunoSEQ multiplex PCR; TCRdb lists only in-frame clones, some missing. The table includes about 270,000 clones, approximately 89% detected once. Symptom resolution, clearance, or two negative PCRs marked donors in Cohort 3 as recovered. The chain combines TRBV5-1 with TRBJ1-1; 7 bases agree with TRBD1. Sequences were obtained from PBMCs or T cells enriched from blood (not recorded which). The receptor was isolated from a woman aged 18-29 years who had recovered from COVID-19. This CDR3 is CASRRGLETNTEAFF. In DNA form, the CDR3 reads TGCGCCAGCAGGAGGGGGCTGGAAACGAACACTGAAGCTTTCTTT.